This paragraph reports one TCR beta chain. In terms of age and location, participants ranged from roughly 18 to 90 years and lived in about two dozen US areas. Source study methods: Amplification of reference gene primers provided the estimated nucleated cell counts. Libraries were prepared by immunoSEQ multiplex PCR; TCRdb keeps only in-frame clonotypes and omits some of them. From that table come the V and J calls and clone size; the DNA was used to work out D and trimming. The sample carries a few hundred thousand clones, around 87% recorded once. The data were obtained in a study of blood T cell repertoires in COVID-19. The overall study: From the United States, Italy and Spain came samples of acute and convalescent COVID-19.

The ends were cut back, 0 bases at V and 6 bases at J, with 9 bases in the middle. The CDR3 contains 14 residues. Germline V lookup: CDR1 SGHTA, CDR2 FQGNSA. The chain uses TRBV7-2 and TRBJ2-4, with D possibly TRBD2 on 6 matching bases. The sequenced sample consisted of PBMCs or T cells enriched from blood (not recorded which). The origin of this receptor is a man aged 30 to 45 in a cohort exposed to, infected with or recovered from COVID-19 (not recorded which). Here the CDR3 DNA reads TGTGCCAGCAGCTTAGCGACTAGTGCAAACATTCAGTACTTC. The encoded protein is CASSLATSANIQYF.